The present entry profiles one T cell receptor beta chain with its context. Its antigen remains unidentified. This entry is derived from a study of T cell responses to AZD1222 COVID-19 vaccine. Study-level points and caveats: Two AZD1222 doses significantly raised spike-specific TCR breadth and depth over controls. The study sampled repertoires only after the peak T cell response. Unmutated regions of variants are reportedly targeted by nearly half of spike-specific TCRs.

Measured with immunoSEQ multiplex PCR; TCRdb has only the in-frame clones, and not every one. The sample lists roughly 72,000 clones, about 91% occurring once. The V gene's germline CDR1 is SGHTA and CDR2 FQGNSA. Between the trimmed V and J ends, which lost 1 base and 10 bases, there was a span of 16 bases. The length of the CDR3 is 14 residues. This receptor was obtained from an adult who received the MenACWY meningococcal vaccine as a control. The genes are TRBV7-2 and TRBJ1-1, with D hard to call. Here the sequenced sample was peripheral blood, taken 28 days after the second dose of the MenACWY control vaccine. This CDR3 is CASSLVQGPKGAFF. The CDR3, as DNA: TGTGCCAGCAGCTTAGTCCAAGGCCCCAAGGGAGCTTTCTTT.